This T cell receptor beta chain is drawn from a study of shared clonotypes between healthy human individuals. This CDR3 region has 13 residues. Germline assignment: CDR1 MNHNY and CDR2 SVGAGI (reference sequence). The ends lost 7 bases at V and 4 bases at J; junction bases unmatched: 5. The investigators split CD4+ cells into a CD45RA+ naive subset and a CD45RA-negative memory subset. Data came from immunoSEQ multiplex PCR; TCRdb stores just in-frame clones and leaves some out. The data contain 2 million to 2.5 million clones, 90% to 95% of them seen just once; the ten biggest clones take up 0.39%. The receptor comes from a man aged 18 to 30 in good health. Some clones in this sample may be carry-over from other donors' samples. The sequencing input was naive CD4+ T cells from PBMCs. The subset denotes: CD45RA+ positively selected. This chain connects TRBV6-6 to TRBJ2-7; 9 positions match TRBD1. The DNA of the CDR3 is TGTGCCAGCAACAAGGACAGGGGTTACGAGCAGTACTTC. Encoded protein: CASNKDRGYEQYF.